This TCR beta chain emerged from a study of T cell repertoires in aging, cancer and after chemotherapy. This clonotype was seen a handful of times. Its antigen is not known. Study results and caveats: In cancer patients, declining TCR diversity with age involved lost richness and lost evenness.

This CDR3 region has 14 residues. Germline assignment: CDR1 KGHDR and CDR2 SFDVKD. The germline V and J ends were trimmed by 0 bases and 4 bases, with 7 bases remaining between them. TRB rearrangements spanning V, D and J were amplified using mixed TRB-A/B primers. Each CDR3 protein gets one entry after TCRdb re-called the multiplex PCR reads with MiXCR. The sample records about 4,300 distinct CDR3 sequences, less than 45% being singletons. TCR beta rearrangements were amplified from peripheral blood genomic DNA. The V call is TRBV24-1, the J call TRBJ2-3; no clear D. Material: blood. The receptor was derived from a human donor with a solid tumor. CDR3: CATSDLHRPDTQYF. The CDR3, as DNA: TGTGCCACCAGTGATTTGCATAGGCCAGATACGCAGTATTTT.